What follows are 11 T cell receptor beta chains derived from one specimen sequenced in a study of blood T cell repertoires in COVID-19. Repertoires were generated with immunoSEQ multiplex PCR, while TCRdb's copy carries only in-frame clones and drops some. The table records tens of thousands of clones, less than 85% of them present only once. Sequenced input: peripheral blood. These receptors all come from a woman aged 80 or over with active or convalescent COVID-19.

The V call is TRBV5-1, the J call TRBJ2-1, with 12 nucleotides matching TRBD2. V was clipped by 3 bases and J by 2 bases; unmatched bases: 0. The CDR3 is 15 amino acids. CDR1 and CDR2 (germline): SGHRS, YFSETQ. The CDR3 DNA sequence: TGCGCCAGCAGCTCTAGCGGGAGGGCCTACAATGAGCAGTTCTTC. Residues: CASSSSGRAYNEQFF.

The chain is built from TRBV4-3 and TRBJ1-2, with 10 bases fitting TRBD1. Germline V gene data show CDR1 as LGHNA and CDR2 as YSLEER. V shed 4 bases, J shed 4 bases, and the junction held 0 bases outside the gene matches. The CDR3 is made up of 13 amino acids. CDR3 residues: CASSRDRGYGYTF. DNA of the CDR3: TGCGCCAGCAGCCGGGACAGGGGCTATGGCTACACCTTC.

V is TRBV20-1 and J is TRBJ2-1, with 7 bases lining up with TRBD1. The V gene's germline CDR1 is DFQATT and CDR2 SNEGSKA (reference sequence). The V gene end was trimmed by 5 bases and the J gene end by 12 bases; junction bases not matched to a gene: 7. This CDR3 has 11 amino acids. The CDR3 region has the DNA TGCAGTGCTCGGGACGAGGGGGCGCAGTTCTTC. As protein: CSARDEGAQFF.

The chain combines TRBV5-1 with TRBJ1-4; possibly TRBD1 for D (6 bases). Germline V gene sequence: CDR1 SGHRS, CDR2 YFSETQ. V was pared by 2 bases and J by 5 bases, with 10 bases between. This CDR3 has 14 amino acids. In DNA, the CDR3 is TGCGCCAGCAGCTTAACAGGGTGGAATGAAAAACTGTTTTTT. Translating gives CASSLTGWNEKLFF.

The chain joins TRBV20-1 to TRBJ1-1; 8 nucleotides line up with TRBD1. J lost 3 bases, V lost 3 bases, and 9 bases had no gene match. This CDR3 contains 15 residues. In germline, CDR1 is DFQATT, CDR2 SNEGSKA (reference sequence). This chain's CDR3 is CSASPIDRGYTEAFF. CDR3 in DNA: TGCAGTGCTAGTCCTATTGACAGGGGATACACTGAAGCTTTCTTT.

This rearrangement joins TRBV28 to TRBJ2-3; 8 nucleotides match TRBD2. This CDR3 spans 15 amino acids. The ends lost 7 bases at V and 2 bases at J; junction bases unmatched: 8. Germline V lookup: CDR1 MDHEN, CDR2 SYDVKM. CDR3 coding DNA: TGTGCCAGCAAAGGACTCGGGAGGGCCACAGATACGCAGTATTTT. Translating it yields CASKGLGRATDTQYF.

This sequence joins TRBV2 and TRBJ2-1, with D maybe TRBD2 (5 bases). This CDR3 is built from 15 residues. Germline loops: CDR1 SNHLY, CDR2 FYNNEI. V was clipped by 5 bases and J by 8 bases, with 19 bases between them. CDR3 DNA: TGTGCCAGCAGTCCCCTAGCTCCTTTCGTCGATGAGCAGTTCTTC. It yields the protein CASSPLAPFVDEQFF.

This clone has just a few counts. The rearrangement joins TRBV7-9 to TRBJ2-7, with 7 bases fitting TRBD2. This CDR3 region has 16 residues. The V and J ends lost 5 bases and 3 bases, in that order; junction bases with no gene match: 13. In germline, CDR1 is SEHNR, CDR2 FQNEAQ (reference sequence). The DNA of the CDR3 is TGTGCCAGCAGCCCCCCCCGCGTGGGAGGGCGCTACGAGCAGTACTTC. Its translation: CASSPPRVGGRYEQYF.

V gene TRBV7-8 combines with J gene TRBJ1-5, with D maybe TRBD1 (6 bases). The germline V and J ends were trimmed by 2 bases and 7 bases, with 18 bases remaining between them. This CDR3 comprises 16 residues. Germline V CDR1 and CDR2: SGHVS, FQNEAQ. This chain's CDR3 is CASSLSIRSGEQPQHF. As DNA, the CDR3 is TGTGCCAGCAGCTTATCAATTCGGTCAGGGGAGCAGCCCCAGCATTTT.

This chain connects TRBV19 to TRBJ2-4; 7 nucleotides match TRBD2. The CDR3 runs 15 residues. The germline gives CDR1 LNHDA, CDR2 SQIVND (reference sequence). V gave up 3 bases and J gave up 1 base; unmatched junction bases: 3. Written as DNA, the CDR3 is TGTGCCAGTAGTATCACCGGGGGGGCCAAAAACATTCAGTACTTC. Translation: CASSITGGAKNIQYF.

The J gene is TRBJ2-1, the V gene TRBV4-3; 7 positions match TRBD2. Germline CDR1 LGHNA, CDR2 YSLEER. This CDR3 is 19 amino acids long. The V segment lost 3 bases and the J segment 1 base; nucleotides outside the gene matches: 15. The CDR3 spells CASSHLGGSRPRSYNEQFF. The CDR3 nucleotides are TGCGCCAGCAGCCATCTGGGAGGGAGCCGCCCACGTTCCTACAATGAGCAGTTCTTC.